The clone carrying this T cell receptor beta chain was seen repeatedly, ten times or more. The CDR3 is 13 amino acids. V was clipped by 3 bases and J by 7 bases; unmatched bases: 3. In germline, CDR1 is SQVTM, CDR2 ANQGSEA. This entry is derived from a study of CD8 T cells in ankylosing spondylitis. The TCR beta libraries were generated through quantitative 5'-RACE incorporating molecular barcodes. In TCRdb, the 5' RACE reads were re-called with MiXCR into one record per CDR3 protein. The sample has about 150,000 distinct CDR3 sequences, more than 40% seen once; the top ten hold roughly 15%. This chain uses TRBV29-1 with TRBJ2-2; 9 positions match TRBD2. The material sequenced was synovial fluid, either unsorted or a sorted T cell fraction (not recorded which). This receptor was taken from a male donor with ankylosing spondylitis. CDR3 nucleotide sequence: TGCAGCGTTGAGGGGACTAGCAGCGGGGAGCTGTTTTTT. Translating it yields CSVEGTSSGELFF.